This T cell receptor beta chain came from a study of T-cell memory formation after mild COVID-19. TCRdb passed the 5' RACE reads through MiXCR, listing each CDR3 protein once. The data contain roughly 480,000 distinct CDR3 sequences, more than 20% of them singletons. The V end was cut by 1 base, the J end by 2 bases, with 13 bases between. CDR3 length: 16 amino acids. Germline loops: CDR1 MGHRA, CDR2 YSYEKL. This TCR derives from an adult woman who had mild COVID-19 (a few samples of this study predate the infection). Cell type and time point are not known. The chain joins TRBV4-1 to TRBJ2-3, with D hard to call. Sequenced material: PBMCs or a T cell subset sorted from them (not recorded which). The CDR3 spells CASSQVRTDPTDTQYF. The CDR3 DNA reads TGCGCCAGCAGCCAAGTCAGGACCGACCCCACAGATACGCAGTATTTT.